Below, 10 T cell receptor beta chains from the same sample are listed, as sequenced in a study of blood T cell repertoires in COVID-19. Clones were read by immunoSEQ multiplex PCR, and TCRdb kept only the in-frame ones, dropping some. The table lists 150,000 to 170,000 clones, 75% to 80% of them singletons. Sequenced sample: peripheral blood. The receptors stem from an elderly man with acute or convalescent COVID-19.

The CDR3 loop reads CASSESGGAGQPQHF. The CDR3 nucleotides are TGCGCCAGCAGTGAGTCGGGGGGGGCTGGACAGCCCCAGCATTTT. The V and J genes are TRBV10-2 and TRBJ1-5, with a weak D call TRBD1 (6 bases). The CDR3 is made up of 15 amino acids. The V end was cut by 0 bases, the J end by 7 bases, with 13 bases between. Germline CDR1 WSHSY, CDR2 SAAADI.

This clone has only one observation. The chain recombines TRBV5-1 with TRBJ1-3; D is possibly TRBD1 (5 bases). This CDR3 is built from 17 residues. CDR1 and CDR2 from the germline V gene are SGHRS and YFSETQ. V lost 0 bases to trimming and J lost 0 bases, with 13 bases between them. The DNA of the CDR3 is TGCGCCAGCAGCTTGGAACCGACAGCCCTCTCTGGAAACACCATATATTTT. Its translation: CASSLEPTALSGNTIYF.

The rearrangement links TRBV12-3 or TRBV12-4 to TRBJ1-2, with D possibly being TRBD1 (5 bases). This CDR3 contains 13 residues. V lost 5 bases and J 7 bases, leaving 14 bases between the germline ends. The CDR3 reads CASSRIRGGGYTF. As DNA, the CDR3 is TGTGCCAGCAGTCGTATCCGGGGGGGTGGCTACACCTTC.

This clone occurred a few times. The chain uses TRBV9 and TRBJ2-7; D gene ambiguous. The V and J ends lost 3 bases and 2 bases respectively, with 12 bases between them. This CDR3 has 14 residues. Germline CDR1 is SGDLS and CDR2 is YYNGEE. This CDR3 is CASSALTSPYEQYV. CDR3 DNA sequence: TGTGCCAGCAGCGCCCTCACGAGTCCCTACGAGCAGTACGTC.

The DNA for the CDR3 is TGTGCCAGCTCACTGGACAGTATGGTATCTGGGGAGCTGTTTTTT. Its translation is CASSLDSMVSGELFF. This chain connects TRBV18 to TRBJ2-2; D perhaps matches TRBD1 (6 bases). Germline values: CDR1 KGHSH, CDR2 LQKENI. The V end was cut by 4 bases, the J end by 8 bases, with 17 bases between. This CDR3 has 15 amino acids. Using reference TRBV18 and TRBJ2-2 for the parts outside the CDR3, the full variable domain is NAGVMQNPRHLVRRRGQEARLRCSPMKGHSHVYWYRQLPEEGLKFMVYLQKENIIDESGMPKERFSAEFPKEGPSILRIQQVVRGDSAAYFCASSLDSMVSGELFFGEGSRLTVL.

V usage is TRBV6-4 and J usage is TRBJ1-4; a possible D gene is TRBD1 (6 bases). V was pared by 5 bases and J by 8 bases, with 18 bases between. CDR1 is MRHNA, CDR2 SNTAGT, per germline. This CDR3 is built from 15 residues. In nucleotides, the CDR3 is TGTGCCAGCAGTCTAAACGGCATTCAGGGGGAAAAACTGTTTTTT. It encodes CASSLNGIQGEKLFF.

The chain carries TRBV5-1 and TRBJ2-5; 14 nucleotides align to TRBD2. Trimming removed 9 bases from V and 4 bases from J; junction bases left unmatched: 11. In germline, CDR1 is SGHRS, CDR2 YFSETQ. This CDR3 has 16 residues. The CDR3 DNA sequence: TGCGCCACCAGAACTGGGACTAGCGGGGGTAGAGAGACCCAGTACTTC. Encoded protein: CATRTGTSGGRETQYF.

The genes are TRBV10-2 and TRBJ1-2; 8 nucleotides match TRBD1. CDR3 length equals 13 residues. V gave up 8 bases and J gave up 4 bases; unmatched junction bases: 6. Germline values: CDR1 WSHSY, CDR2 SAAADI. The CDR3 sequence: CASGTGVGYGYTF. The CDR3 region has the DNA TGCGCCAGCGGGACAGGCGTTGGCTATGGCTACACCTTC.

This chain links TRBV18 with TRBJ2-1; 9 bases are a match to TRBD2. The length of the CDR3 is 16 residues. Trimming removed 1 base from V and 6 bases from J; junction bases left unmatched: 7. Germline lookup yields CDR1 KGHSH and CDR2 LQKENI. CDR3 nucleotides: TGTGCCAGCTCACCACTAGGGCGGGGGGGCCCCAATGAGCAGTTCTTC. It encodes CASSPLGRGGPNEQFF.

V gene TRBV18 combines with J gene TRBJ1-1, with a tentative D call TRBD1 (6 bases). The CDR3 loop spans 14 amino acids. V was pared by 6 bases and J by 2 bases, with 13 bases between. The germline gives CDR1 KGHSH, CDR2 LQKENI. As DNA, the CDR3 is TGTGCCAGCTCTCTCCGGGACATAAACACTGAAGCTTTCTTT. It yields the protein CASSLRDINTEAFF.